Each of the 3 T cell receptor beta chains below was sequenced from the same sample in a study of T cell responses to AZD1222 COVID-19 vaccine. Repertoires were generated with immunoSEQ multiplex PCR, while TCRdb's copy carries only in-frame clones and drops some. The sample carries approximately 84,000 clones, about 80% recorded once. This specimen consisted of peripheral blood, obtained 28 days after the second AZD1222 dose. These receptors all stem from an adult who received the AZD1222 COVID-19 vaccine.

The genes are TRBV5-1 and TRBJ2-3; D may be TRBD1 (5 bases). Deletions cut 4 bases from V and 10 bases from J, with 13 bases between. CDR3 size: 12 residues. Germline V gene sequence: CDR1 SGHRS, CDR2 YFSETQ. The CDR3 sequence: CASSKRQFSQYF. As DNA, the CDR3 is TGCGCCAGCAGCAAAAGACAGTTTTCGCAGTATTTT.

The rearrangement uses TRBV11-2 and TRBJ2-7, with 12 bases aligning to TRBD2. In germline, CDR1 is SGHAT, CDR2 FQNNGV. V shed 3 bases and J 5 bases; nucleotides not matched to a gene: 5. The CDR3 extends over 15 amino acids. The CDR3 protein is CASSFPTSGSHEQYF. Here the CDR3 DNA reads TGTGCCAGCAGCTTCCCGACTAGCGGGAGTCACGAGCAGTACTTC.

This clone is labeled medium-sized. The chain couples TRBV19 to TRBJ2-4; 11 nucleotides line up with TRBD2. The junction had 3 bases not matched to a gene; V was cut back by 4 bases and J by 1 base. The germline V gene encodes CDR1 LNHDA and CDR2 SQIVND (reference sequence). The CDR3 has 16 amino acids. The CDR3 here is CASSTLAGGAKNIQYF. The CDR3 nucleotides read TGTGCCAGTAGTACTCTAGCGGGAGGTGCCAAAAACATTCAGTACTTC.